This T cell receptor (beta chain) derives from a study of CD4 and CD8 cells across lung adenocarcinoma regions. MiXCR was run by TCRdb on the PCR reads, yielding one entry per CDR3 protein. The repertoire consists of 8,400 or so distinct CDR3 sequences, with approximately 49% occurring once and the leading ten covering 15% to 20%. Source material: CD4+ T cells from the margin of a lung tumor. The source of this sequence is a female donor with lung adenocarcinoma. The CD4 and CD8 labels of this study may be unreliable.

The CDR3 DNA reads TGTGCCAGCAGCGACACAGGGGGTACAGATACGCAGTATTTT. Protein: CASSDTGGTDTQYF. The genes are TRBV27 and TRBJ2-3; TRBD1 agrees at 8 bases. In germline, CDR1 is MNHEY, CDR2 SMNVEV (reference sequence). This CDR3 has 14 residues. V shed 6 bases and J 3 bases; nucleotides not matched to a gene: 5.